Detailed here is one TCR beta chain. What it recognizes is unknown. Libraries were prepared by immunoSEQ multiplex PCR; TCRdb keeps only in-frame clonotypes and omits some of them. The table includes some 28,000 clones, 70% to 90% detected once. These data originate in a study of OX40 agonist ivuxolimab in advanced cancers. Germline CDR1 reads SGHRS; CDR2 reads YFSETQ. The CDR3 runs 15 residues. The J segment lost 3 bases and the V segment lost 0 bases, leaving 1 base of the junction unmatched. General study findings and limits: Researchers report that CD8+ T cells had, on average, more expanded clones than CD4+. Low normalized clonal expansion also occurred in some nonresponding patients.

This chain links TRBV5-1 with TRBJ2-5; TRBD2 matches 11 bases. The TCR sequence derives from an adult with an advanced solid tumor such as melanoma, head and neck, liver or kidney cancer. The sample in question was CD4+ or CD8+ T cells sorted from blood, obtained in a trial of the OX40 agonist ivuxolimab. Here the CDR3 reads CASSLEGLAEETQYF. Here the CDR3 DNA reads TGCGCCAGCAGCTTGGAGGGACTAGCGGAAGAGACCCAGTACTTC.